These 8 T cell receptor beta chains were all obtained from the same sample, sequenced in a study of cytomegalovirus exposure and HLA in healthy donors. Use of 60 Vbeta and 13 Jbeta primers characterized the PCR. Clones were read by immunoSEQ multiplex PCR, and TCRdb kept only the in-frame ones, dropping some. The data show about 150,000 clones, around 79% seen once. Sequenced sample: PBMCs. Receptors were obtained from a man aged 25-45 years in good health and CMV-seropositive.

The J gene is TRBJ2-7, the V gene TRBV27; 10 bases line up with TRBD1. The CDR3 consists of 19 residues. Trimming cost V 2 bases and J 1 base; bases outside gene matches: 14. Germline-derived CDR1 and CDR2 are MNHEY and SMNVEV (reference sequence). The CDR3 bases are TGTGCCAGCAGTTTAGTCGCCGGGACAGGGGCCCTAAGTTCCTACGAGCAGTACTTC. Its translation: CASSLVAGTGALSSYEQYF.

This clone was seen just once. The V gene is TRBV2, the J gene TRBJ1-1; 7 positions agree with TRBD1. V lost 4 bases and J lost 3; bases outside the gene matches: 5. The CDR3 runs to 14 residues. Germline V gene data show CDR1 as SNHLY and CDR2 as FYNNEI. The CDR3 nucleotides are TGTGCCAGCAGTGCGACAGGGTCGGACACTGAAGCTTTCTTT. Residues: CASSATGSDTEAFF. Variable domain in full (rest from reference TRBV2 and TRBJ1-1): EPEVTQTPSHQVTQMGQEVILRCVPISNHLYFYWYRQILGQKVEFLVSFYNNEISEKSEIFDDQFSVERPDGSNFTLKIRSTKLEDSAMYFCASSATGSDTEAFFGQGTRLTVV.

V is TRBV4-1 and J is TRBJ1-2, with TRBD1 matching over 7 bases. With 4 bases clipped from V and 5 bases from J, the junction kept 10 bases outside the gene matches. In germline, CDR1 is MGHRA, CDR2 YSYEKL. The CDR3 contains 15 residues. This chain's CDR3 is CASSLPGQSQYGYTF. CDR3 nucleotide sequence: TGCGCCAGCAGCCTACCGGGACAGTCGCAGTATGGCTACACCTTC.

The chain joins TRBV6-6 to TRBJ1-2; 12 positions match TRBD1. This CDR3 region has 14 residues. Looked up from germline, CDR1 is MNHNY and CDR2 is SVGAGI (reference sequence). Germline trimming cut 8 bases from V and 3 bases from J; bases unmatched to any gene: 4. CDR3 sequence (DNA): TGTGCCAGCCGGGACAGGGGGCGCGACTATGGCTACACCTTC. Its translation: CASRDRGRDYGYTF.

This clone showed up just once. This chain links TRBV6-1 with TRBJ2-3; D call uncertain. The CDR3 contains 14 residues. CDR1 is MNHNS and CDR2 is SASEGT in the germline V gene. The V end was cut by 7 bases, the J end by 5 bases, with 16 bases between. The CDR3 DNA is TGTGCCAGCACCGACTCCGCTCTGGGAGATACGCAGTATTTT. Amino acid sequence: CASTDSALGDTQYF.

Only a few counts were recorded for this clone. V usage is TRBV28 and J usage is TRBJ2-7, with TRBD2 matching over 7 bases. The CDR3 has 13 amino acids. Germline-derived CDR1 and CDR2 are MDHEN and SYDVKM. The ends lost 8 bases at V and 6 bases at J; junction bases unmatched: 10. DNA of the CDR3: TGTGCCAGCCTCGAAGGGAGGGTGGGCGAGCAGTACTTC. Translated, it gives CASLEGRVGEQYF.

This chain links TRBV4-3 with TRBJ1-2, with unresolved D. V lost 4 bases and J 2 bases, leaving 11 bases between the germline ends. CDR1 LGHNA and CDR2 YSLEER come from the germline V gene. The CDR3 covers 14 residues. The CDR3 sequence: CASSPQAGNYGYTF. Written as DNA, the CDR3 is TGCGCCAGCAGCCCCCAGGCGGGAAACTATGGCTACACCTTC.

This rearrangement joins TRBV27 to TRBJ2-3; 7 positions match TRBD1. The CDR3 contains 15 residues. Germline CDR1 is MNHEY and CDR2 is SMNVEV (reference sequence). With 2 bases clipped from V and 0 bases from J, the junction kept 2 bases outside the gene matches. CDR3 nucleotides: TGTGCCAGCAGTTTAAAGACAGGGAGCACAGATACGCAGTATTTT. This encodes CASSLKTGSTDTQYF.